These 16 T cell receptor beta chains originate from one sample sequenced in a study of blood T cell repertoires in COVID-19. TCRdb's copy holds only in-frame clones and misses some; the assay was immunoSEQ multiplex PCR. The sample yields about 410,000 clones, about nine tenths seen once. Sample: PBMCs or T cells enriched from blood (not recorded which). Every receptor here comes from a woman aged 30 to 39 who had recovered from COVID-19.

This rearrangement joins TRBV6-1 to TRBJ1-5, with TRBD1 matching 10 bases. Germline CDR1 MNHNS, CDR2 SASEGT. CDR3 size: 16 residues. The V and J ends lost 2 bases and 4 bases, in that order; junction bases with no gene match: 5. The CDR3 loop is CASSEKRGQGNQPQHF. The CDR3 DNA reads as TGTGCCAGCAGTGAAAAGCGGGGACAGGGGAATCAGCCCCAGCATTTT.

The chain recombines TRBV20-1 with TRBJ2-7; TRBD1 agrees at 9 bases. CDR3 length equals 14 residues. Germline loops: CDR1 DFQATT, CDR2 SNEGSKA (reference sequence). Trimming at V came to 3 bases and at J to 3 bases, leaving 6 bases not matched to a gene. This chain's CDR3 is CSASYRDRDYEQYF. CDR3 nucleotide sequence: TGCAGTGCTAGTTACCGGGACAGGGACTACGAGCAGTACTTC.

The rearrangement joins TRBV12-3 or TRBV12-4 to TRBJ2-1; 7 bases align to TRBD1. V trimming: 2 bases; J trimming: 13 bases; junction bases outside the gene matches: 5. This CDR3 has 12 amino acids. This CDR3 is CASSLPGTVQFF. CDR3 in DNA: TGTGCCAGCAGTTTACCCGGGACAGTACAGTTCTTC.

This chain uses TRBV5-1 with TRBJ1-6, with D tentatively TRBD1 (5 bases). The CDR3 covers 15 residues. Between the trimmed V and J ends, which lost 4 bases and 10 bases, there was a span of 18 bases. CDR1 and CDR2 from the germline V gene are SGHRS and YFSETQ. The CDR3, as DNA: TGCGCCAGCAGCCAAGGGGAGGTTCGCTCCTCACCCCTCCACTTT. Its translation is CASSQGEVRSSPLHF.

The chain recombines TRBV6-5 with TRBJ2-1; D is undetermined. Trimming took off 9 bases at V and 4 bases at J, with 16 bases between the two ends. This CDR3 is 14 amino acids long. Germline loops: CDR1 MNHEY, CDR2 SVGAGI. CDR3 protein: CASLYRLNYNEQFF. The CDR3 DNA sequence: TGTGCCAGTTTATACAGATTAAATTACAATGAGCAGTTCTTC.

The V and J genes are TRBV5-1 and TRBJ2-1, with 10 positions matching TRBD2. Germline trimming cut 2 bases from V and 1 base from J; bases unmatched to any gene: 3. The germline V gene encodes CDR1 SGHRS and CDR2 YFSETQ. The CDR3 runs 16 residues. The CDR3 sequence: CASSFKAGGSYNEQFF. CDR3 DNA sequence: TGCGCCAGCAGCTTCAAAGCGGGAGGGTCCTACAATGAGCAGTTCTTC.

The rearrangement links TRBV25-1 to TRBJ2-5; 8 bases map to TRBD1. The V gene's germline CDR1 is MGHDK and CDR2 SYGVNS. The V segment lost 4 bases and the J segment 7 bases; nucleotides outside the gene matches: 5. The CDR3 sequence is 13 residues long. CDR3 protein: CASSGGQGWTQYF. Here the CDR3 DNA reads TGTGCCAGCAGTGGCGGACAGGGTTGGACCCAGTACTTC. Together with reference TRBV25-1 and TRBJ2-5, the CDR3 gives the full variable domain: EADIYQTPRYLVIGTGKKITLECSQTMGHDKMYWYQQDPGMELHLIHYSYGVNSTEKGDLSSESTVSRIRTEHFPLTLESARPSHTSQYLCASSGGQGWTQYFGPGTRLLVL.

This clone was counted between two and nine times. The chain employs TRBV9 and TRBJ1-4, with D possibly being TRBD1 (6 bases). The germline CDR1 and CDR2 sequences are SGDLS and YYNGEE. V was pared by 3 bases and J by 4 bases, with 16 bases between. The CDR3 loop spans 16 amino acids. The CDR3 DNA reads as TGTGCCAGCAGCGGACCCGTTGGACAGATTAATGAAAAACTGTTTTTT. It is translated as CASSGPVGQINEKLFF.

This chain connects TRBV7-8 to TRBJ1-5; D might be TRBD1 (6 bases). Trimming shortened V by 1 base and J by 7 bases, and 14 bases separated the two germline ends. CDR3 length equals 15 residues. CDR1 and CDR2 from the germline V gene are SGHVS and FQNEAQ. The CDR3, as DNA: TGTGCCAGCAGCTTAGGTCGGGGGGCACGACAGCCCCAGCATTTT. Translated: CASSLGRGARQPQHF.

This chain connects TRBV15 to TRBJ2-7; perhaps TRBD2 as D (5 bases). This CDR3 is 13 amino acids long. In germline, CDR1 is LNHNV, CDR2 YYDKDF (reference sequence). Trimming took off 3 bases at V and 2 bases at J, with 8 bases between the two ends. CDR3 coding DNA: TGTGCCACCAGCAGGGACTTAGCCTACGAGCAGTACTTC. Amino acids: CATSRDLAYEQYF.

The chain carries TRBV6-1 and TRBJ1-2, with a tentative D call TRBD1 (6 bases). Deletions cut 2 bases from V and 4 bases from J, with 8 bases between. The CDR3 is 13 residues long. Germline CDR1 MNHNS, CDR2 SASEGT. The CDR3, as DNA: TGTGCCAGCAGTGAAACAGGGATCTATGGCTACACCTTC. Its translation is CASSETGIYGYTF.

The chain carries TRBV5-6 and TRBJ2-3; TRBD1 aligns across 10 bases. V was pared by 5 bases and J by 4 bases, with 4 bases of the junction left unmatched. The CDR3 contains 14 residues. Germline loops: CDR1 SGHDT, CDR2 YYEEEE. The CDR3 DNA reads TGTGCCAGCAGAGGACAGGGGGGTCCAGATACGCAGTATTTT. It yields the protein CASRGQGGPDTQYF.

On this clone itself: This sample also contains other DNA sequences that code for the same CDR3. The chain has TRBV6-2 or TRBV6-3 and TRBJ1-5; the D is unclear. Trimming stripped 4 bases from V and 7 bases from J, with 8 bases between. The CDR3 extends over 12 amino acids. The germline gives CDR1 MNHEY, CDR2 SVGEGT. DNA for the CDR3: TGTGCCAGCAGTTTCGGCGGACAGCCCCAGCATTTT. Its translation: CASSFGGQPQHF.

The J gene is TRBJ2-3, the V gene TRBV9; tentatively, D is TRBD2 (7 bases). In germline, CDR1 is SGDLS, CDR2 YYNGEE. The length of the CDR3 is 16 residues. Trimming pared 4 bases from V and 5 bases from J, leaving 20 bases between. The DNA of the CDR3 is TGTGCCAGCAGCCCAGACATCGGGGGGCGGGTAGATACGCAGTATTTT. Amino acid sequence: CASSPDIGGRVDTQYF.

V and J are TRBV9 and TRBJ2-2, with 9 bases lining up with TRBD2. Unmatched junction bases numbered 14, after V lost 4 bases and J lost 7 bases. Germline lookup yields CDR1 SGDLS and CDR2 YYNGEE. The CDR3 has 17 residues. CDR3 bases: TGTGCCAGCAGCCCAACACATAGCGGGAGAAGTGGCGGGGAGCTGTTTTTT. Translation gives CASSPTHSGRSGGELFF. The variable domain in full, completed from reference TRBV9 and TRBJ2-2, reads DSGVTQTPKHLITATGQRVTLRCSPRSGDLSVYWYQQSLDQGLQFLIQYYNGEERAKGNILERFSAQQFPDLHSELNLSSLELGDSALYFCASSPTHSGRSGGELFFGEGSRLTVL.

In this sample, this clone turned up once. The genes are TRBV18 and TRBJ1-3, with TRBD1 as a possible D gene (6 bases). V was cut by 2 bases and J by 6 bases, with 17 bases left in between. From germline, CDR1 is KGHSH and CDR2 LQKENI. The CDR3 extends over 16 amino acids. The CDR3 loop is CASSPTDSEVANTIYF. For the CDR3, the DNA is TGTGCCAGCTCACCAACGGACAGTGAGGTTGCAAACACCATATATTTT.